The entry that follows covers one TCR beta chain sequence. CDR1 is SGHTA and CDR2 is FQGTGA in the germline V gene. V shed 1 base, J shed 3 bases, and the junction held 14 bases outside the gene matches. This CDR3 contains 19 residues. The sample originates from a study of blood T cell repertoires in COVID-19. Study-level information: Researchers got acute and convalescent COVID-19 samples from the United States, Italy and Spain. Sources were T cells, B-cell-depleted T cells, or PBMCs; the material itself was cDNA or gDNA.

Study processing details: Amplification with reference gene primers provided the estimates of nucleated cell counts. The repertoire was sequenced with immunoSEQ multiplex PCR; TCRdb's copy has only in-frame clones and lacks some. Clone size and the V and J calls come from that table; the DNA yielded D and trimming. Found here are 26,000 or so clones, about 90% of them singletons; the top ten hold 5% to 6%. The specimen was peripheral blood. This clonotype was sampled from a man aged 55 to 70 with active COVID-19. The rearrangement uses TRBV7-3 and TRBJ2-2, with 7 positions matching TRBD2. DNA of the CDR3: TGTGCCAGCAGCTTAAATCCCAGCGGGACTACCGGGGACACCGGGGAGCTGTTTTTT. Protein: CASSLNPSGTTGDTGELFF.